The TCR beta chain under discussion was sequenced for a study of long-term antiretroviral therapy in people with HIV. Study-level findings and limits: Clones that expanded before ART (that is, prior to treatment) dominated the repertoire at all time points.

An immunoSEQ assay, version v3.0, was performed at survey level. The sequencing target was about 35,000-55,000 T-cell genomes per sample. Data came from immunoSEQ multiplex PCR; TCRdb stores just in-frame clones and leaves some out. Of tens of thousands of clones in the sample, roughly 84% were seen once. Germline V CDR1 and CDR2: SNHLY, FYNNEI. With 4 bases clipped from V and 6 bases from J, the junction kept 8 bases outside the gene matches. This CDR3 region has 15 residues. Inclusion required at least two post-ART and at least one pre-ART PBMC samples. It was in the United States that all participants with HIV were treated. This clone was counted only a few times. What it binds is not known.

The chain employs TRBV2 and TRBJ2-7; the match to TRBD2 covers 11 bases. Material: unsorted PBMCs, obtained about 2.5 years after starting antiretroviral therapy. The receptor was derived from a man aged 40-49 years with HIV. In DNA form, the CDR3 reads TGTGCCAGCAGTGTTGTTAGCGGGGGGGCAGGCGAGCAGTACTTC. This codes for CASSVVSGGAGEQYF.